A selection of T cell receptor beta chains follows, all from one sample in a study of beta chain features in type 1 diabetes. Sequenced by immunoSEQ multiplex PCR; TCRdb stores in-frame clones only, minus some. This sample carries approximately 70,000 clones, roughly 50% of them seen once, and the ten largest clones take 0.7%. Input material: central memory CD4+ T cells from blood. The source of these receptors is a man aged 25 to 45 with type 1 diabetes. The CDR3 runs from the conserved cysteine through the conserved F or W. D genes are given only for firm matches. Some rows mark clone size as missing; the rest say once, few, many or name a class of expanded clone.

d_call clone_size j_call v_call cdr3_nt cdr3_aa
- - TRBJ2-3 TRBV7-2 TGTGCCAGCAGATCGGGAACTCCTACGCAGTATTTT CASRSGTPTQYF
- - TRBJ1-1 TRBV7-9 TGTGCCAGCAGCTCCGAGTCTGCCGCCACTGAAGCTTTCTTT CASSSESAATEAFF
- - TRBJ2-5 TRBV7-9 TGTGCCAGCAGCTCCTGGACAGACCAAGAGACCCAGTACTTC CASSSWTDQETQYF
- - TRBJ1-2 TRBV7-9 TGTGCCAGCAGCTTCAACAGCTTCTATGGCTACACCTTC CASSFNSFYGYTF
- few TRBJ2-7 TRBV5-6 TGTGCCAGCAGCTTGGCGACAGAGCAGTACTTC CASSLATEQYF
- - TRBJ2-1 TRBV5-6 TGTGCCAGCAGCGGATTTGGAGTGAATGAGCAGTTCTTC CASSGFGVNEQFF
- few TRBJ1-2 TRBV19 TGTGCCAGTAGTATAGAACGGGGCTATGGCTACACCTTC CASSIERGYGYTF
- few TRBJ2-7 TRBV27 TGTGCCAGCAGCCGTAGCTCCTACGAGCAGTACTTC CASSRSSYEQYF
- - TRBJ2-5 TRBV5-1 TGCGCCCCCCCGGAGGAGACCCAGTACTTC CAPPEETQYF
- - TRBJ1-6 TRBV6-1 TGTGCCAGCAGCTCAAGAGAGGGTAGTTCACCCCTCCACTTT CASSSREGSSPLHF